One sample yielded the 14 T cell receptor beta chains listed below, sequenced in a study of blood T cell repertoires in COVID-19. The repertoire was sequenced with immunoSEQ multiplex PCR; TCRdb's copy has only in-frame clones and lacks some. This table holds about 120,000 clones, roughly 80% found once. Input material: peripheral blood. The receptors derive from a man younger than 45 with acute or convalescent COVID-19.

The V and J genes are TRBV11-2 and TRBJ2-7; 11 positions match TRBD2. With V trimmed by 5 bases and J by 4 bases, 10 bases remained unmatched. Germline V lookup: CDR1 SGHAT, CDR2 FQNNGV. This CDR3 spans 16 amino acids. CDR3 in amino acids: CASSPNSGRAFYEQYV. For the CDR3, the DNA is TGTGCCAGCAGCCCCAATAGCGGGAGGGCCTTTTACGAGCAGTACGTC.

The rearrangement joins TRBV27 to TRBJ2-1; D might be TRBD1 (5 bases). Germline CDR1 and CDR2: MNHEY and SMNVEV (reference sequence). V lost 2 bases, J lost 0 bases, and 8 bases lay in between. The CDR3 consists of 15 residues. This chain's CDR3 is CASSLGASSYNEQFF. The CDR3 DNA reads TGTGCCAGCAGTTTAGGGGCCAGCTCCTACAATGAGCAGTTCTTC.

The chain uses TRBV30 and TRBJ2-1; D might be TRBD2 (5 bases). Germline loops: CDR1 GTSNPN, CDR2 SVGIG (reference sequence). Deletions cut 5 bases from V and 6 bases from J, with 14 bases between. CDR3 length equals 13 residues. The CDR3 sequence: CAWGLLRPNEQFF. CDR3 nucleotide sequence: TGTGCCTGGGGACTGCTGCGCCCCAATGAGCAGTTCTTC.

J is TRBJ1-2 and V is TRBV7-9, with 10 nucleotides matching TRBD1. Germline-derived CDR1 and CDR2 are SEHNR and FQNEAQ (reference sequence). Trimming took 3 bases from V and 2 from J; bases not matched to a gene: 6. The CDR3 has 16 residues. CDR3 residues: CASSFFGQGGNYGYTF. In DNA, the CDR3 is TGTGCCAGCAGCTTCTTCGGACAGGGGGGAAACTATGGCTACACCTTC.

The chain uses TRBV27 and TRBJ2-3; 8 positions match TRBD2. CDR1 MNHEY and CDR2 SMNVEV come from the germline V gene (reference sequence). The CDR3 has 14 amino acids. Trimming cost V 8 bases and J 1 base; bases outside gene matches: 5. The DNA for the CDR3 is TGTGCCAGCTGGTCGCGGGGGGGCACAGATACGCAGTATTTT. Residues: CASWSRGGTDTQYF.

This chain connects TRBV19 to TRBJ2-1; D unresolved. The CDR3 consists of 15 residues. The germline V and J ends were trimmed by 7 bases and 5 bases, with 18 bases remaining between them. CDR1 is LNHDA and CDR2 is SQIVND in the germline V gene (reference sequence). DNA of the CDR3: TGTGCCAGTATCCCCTCCGGCAGCCTAGACAATGAGCAGTTCTTC. It is translated as CASIPSGSLDNEQFF.

The chain couples TRBV7-6 to TRBJ1-5; possibly TRBD1 for D (6 bases). Trimming pared 5 bases from V and 5 bases from J, leaving 13 bases between. Germline V gene sequence: CDR1 SGHVS, CDR2 FNYEAQ. The CDR3 sequence is 14 residues long. The CDR3 nucleotides are TGTGCCAGCAGCACGGGACAAACCGATCAGCCCCAGCATTTT. Translated, it gives CASSTGQTDQPQHF.

The chain links TRBV7-2 to TRBJ2-1; 7 bases match TRBD2. The germline V gene has CDR1 SGHTA and CDR2 FQGNSA. The CDR3 runs 16 residues. V shed 1 base, J shed 0 bases, and the junction held 3 bases outside the gene matches. The CDR3 loop is CASSLVGGYSYNEQFF. As DNA, the CDR3 is TGTGCCAGCAGCTTAGTCGGGGGGTACTCCTACAATGAGCAGTTCTTC. The variable domain in full, with the rest retrieved from reference TRBV7-2 and TRBJ2-1, is GAGVSQSPSNKVTEKGKDVELRCDPISGHTALYWYRQSLGQGLEFLIYFQGNSAPDKSGLPSDRFSAERTGGSVSTLTIQRTQQEDSAVYLCASSLVGGYSYNEQFFGPGTRLTVL.

This sequence joins TRBV6-1 and TRBJ2-6; D might be TRBD1 (5 bases). V lost 1 base and J 0 bases, leaving 10 bases between the germline ends. Germline loops: CDR1 MNHNS, CDR2 SASEGT. The CDR3 consists of 17 residues. The CDR3 DNA follows: TGTGCCAGCAGTGAAGAAGGGGAAGGCTCTGGGGCCAACGTCCTGACTTTC. Amino acid sequence: CASSEEGEGSGANVLTF.

The chain couples TRBV6-2 or TRBV6-3 to TRBJ1-4; 7 bases align to TRBD1. V shed 5 bases and J 4 bases; nucleotides not matched to a gene: 7. Germline loops: CDR1 MNHEY, CDR2 SVGEGT. This CDR3 spans 15 amino acids. The CDR3 region has the DNA TGTGCCAGCAGTGATCGACAGGGCTTTAATGAAAAACTGTTTTTT. Protein product: CASSDRQGFNEKLFF.

The rearrangement links TRBV18 to TRBJ2-3, with 8 bases lining up with TRBD2. V lost 3 bases, J lost 5 bases, and 4 bases stayed unmatched. The CDR3 is 14 amino acids. CDR1 and CDR2 (germline): KGHSH, LQKENI. The CDR3 nucleotides read TGTGCCAGCTCACCTCGGGGGGGCCAAGATACGCAGTATTTT. Translated, it gives CASSPRGGQDTQYF.

V and J are TRBV29-1 and TRBJ1-5; 8 nucleotides agree with TRBD1. Germline CDR1 and CDR2: SQVTM and ANQGSEA. V lost 4 bases to trimming and J lost 5 bases; unmatched junction nucleotides: 4. The CDR3 runs 13 residues. The CDR3 DNA reads TGCAGCGTTGGGCAGGGGGCAGATCAGCCCCAGCATTTT. This codes for CSVGQGADQPQHF. The variable domain in full, with the rest retrieved from reference TRBV29-1 and TRBJ1-5, is SAVISQKPSRDICQRGTSLTIQCQVDSQVTMMFWYRQQPGQSLTLIATANQGSEATYESGFVIDKFPISRPNLTFSTLTVSNMSPEDSSIYLCSVGQGADQPQHFGDGTRLSIL.

The chain recombines TRBV5-1 with TRBJ2-1; TRBD2 aligns across 8 bases. V lost 5 bases to trimming and J lost 0 bases; unmatched junction nucleotides: 13. CDR3 length: 18 amino acids. Germline lookup yields CDR1 SGHRS and CDR2 YFSETQ. CDR3 in amino acids: CASSAGLLSGDSYNEQFF. For the CDR3, the DNA is TGCGCCAGCAGTGCCGGGCTTCTTAGCGGGGACTCCTACAATGAGCAGTTCTTC.

The chain links TRBV5-6 to TRBJ1-5; perhaps TRBD1 as D (5 bases). The CDR3 contains 15 residues. Germline V gene sequence: CDR1 SGHDT, CDR2 YYEEEE. V was trimmed by 0 bases and J by 1 base, leaving 8 bases between them. CDR3 amino acids: CASSLVGGSNQPQHF. CDR3 DNA sequence: TGTGCCAGCAGCTTGGTGGGGGGAAGCAATCAGCCCCAGCATTTT.